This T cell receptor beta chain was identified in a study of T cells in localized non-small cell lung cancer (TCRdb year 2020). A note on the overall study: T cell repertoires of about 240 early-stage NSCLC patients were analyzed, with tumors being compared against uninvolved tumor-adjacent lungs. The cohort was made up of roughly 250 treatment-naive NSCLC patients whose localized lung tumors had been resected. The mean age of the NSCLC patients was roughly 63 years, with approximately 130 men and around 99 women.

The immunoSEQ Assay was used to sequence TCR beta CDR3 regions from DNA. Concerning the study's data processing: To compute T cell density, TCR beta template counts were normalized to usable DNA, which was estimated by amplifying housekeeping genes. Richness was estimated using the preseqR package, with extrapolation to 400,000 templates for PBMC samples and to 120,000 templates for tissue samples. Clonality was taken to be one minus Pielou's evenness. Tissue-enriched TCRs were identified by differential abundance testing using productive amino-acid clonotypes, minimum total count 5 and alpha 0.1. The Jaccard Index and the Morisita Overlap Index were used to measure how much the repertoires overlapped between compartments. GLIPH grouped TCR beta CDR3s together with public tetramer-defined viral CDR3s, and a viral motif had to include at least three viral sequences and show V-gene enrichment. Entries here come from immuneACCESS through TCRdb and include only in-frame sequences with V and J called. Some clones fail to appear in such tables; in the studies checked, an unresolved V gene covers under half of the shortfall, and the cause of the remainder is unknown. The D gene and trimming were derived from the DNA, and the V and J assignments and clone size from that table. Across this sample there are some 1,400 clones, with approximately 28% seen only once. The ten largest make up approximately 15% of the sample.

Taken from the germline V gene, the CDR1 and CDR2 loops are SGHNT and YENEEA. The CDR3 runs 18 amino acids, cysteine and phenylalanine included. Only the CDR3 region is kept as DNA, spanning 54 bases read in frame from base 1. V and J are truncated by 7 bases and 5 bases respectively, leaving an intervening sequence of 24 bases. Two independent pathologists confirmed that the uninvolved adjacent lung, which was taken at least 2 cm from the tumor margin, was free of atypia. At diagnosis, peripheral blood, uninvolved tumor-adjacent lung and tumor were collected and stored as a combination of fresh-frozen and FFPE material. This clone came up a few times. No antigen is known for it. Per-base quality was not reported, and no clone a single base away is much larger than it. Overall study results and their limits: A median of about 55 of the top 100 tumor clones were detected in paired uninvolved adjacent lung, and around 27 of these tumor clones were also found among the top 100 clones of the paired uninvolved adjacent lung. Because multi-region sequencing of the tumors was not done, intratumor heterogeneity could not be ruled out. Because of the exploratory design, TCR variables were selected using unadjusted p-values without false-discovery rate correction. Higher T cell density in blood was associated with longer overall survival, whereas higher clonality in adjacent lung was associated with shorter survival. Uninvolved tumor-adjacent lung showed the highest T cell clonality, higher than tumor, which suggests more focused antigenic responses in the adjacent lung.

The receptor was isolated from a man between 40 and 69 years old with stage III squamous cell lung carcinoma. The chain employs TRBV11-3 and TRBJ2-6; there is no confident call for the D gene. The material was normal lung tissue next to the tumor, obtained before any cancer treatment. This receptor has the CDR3 CASKRPWSTQSRANVLTF. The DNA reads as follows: TGTGCCAGCAAGAGACCCTGGAGTACACAAAGTCGGGCCAACGTCCTGACTTTC.